This TCR beta chain was recovered during a study of T-cell memory formation after mild COVID-19. Study results and limitations: Detection of some responders pre-infection suggested pre-existing cross-reactive memory T cells participated.

Trimming left V 0 bases short and J 2 bases short, with 11 bases between. This CDR3 region has 15 residues. CDR1 is SGDLS, CDR2 YYNGEE, per germline. Points on this clonotype: As yet, its antigen is unknown.

One entry per CDR3 protein, called by TCRdb with MiXCR from the 5' RACE reads. The top ten clones hold around 21% of a sample with fewer than 400,000 distinct CDR3 sequences, over 10% of them seen once. The chain employs TRBV9 and TRBJ1-1; weak D call: TRBD1 (5 bases). The sample comprised PBMCs or a T cell subset sorted from them (not recorded which). The TCR comes from a man younger than 35 who had mild COVID-19 (a few samples of this study predate the infection). Cell type and time point are not known. In DNA form, the CDR3 reads TGTGCCAGCAGCGTAGGGGGGGTCCTCAACACTGAAGCTTTCTTT. Encoded protein: CASSVGGVLNTEAFF.